Listed below are T cell receptor beta chains from one sample, sequenced in a study of neoadjuvant nivolumab and ipilimumab in lung cancer. TCRdb's table, derived via immunoSEQ multiplex PCR, lists solely in-frame clones and lacks some. There are 8,500 to 10,000 clones in the sample; roughly four fifths occur only once, and 6.5% to 8.5% lies in the top ten. Material: tumor tissue, obtained after neoadjuvant nivolumab, alone or with ipilimumab, at or shortly before surgery. All receptors come from an adult with non-small cell lung cancer. Some clones in this sample may be carry-over from other donors' samples. Each CDR3 is given with its conserved first and last residue. The D gene is left open where the match is weak. A clone size is listed for some rows: how often the clone was seen (once, few, many), or a class if it is expanded.

DNA	CDR3	D	V	size	J
TGTGCCAGCAGCCAACTTACTACCGGCTGGGGTAGAACGCAGTATTTT	CASSQLTTGWGRTQYF	NA	TRBV14	NA	TRBJ2-3
TGTGCCAGTAGCACAGACAGGGAGGTGAATGAGCAGTTCTTC	CASSTDREVNEQFF	NA	TRBV19	NA	TRBJ2-1
TGTGCCATCAGTGAGGTCCCGGGACAGGGATCCTATAGCTCCTACGAGCAGTACTTC	CAISEVPGQGSYSSYEQYF	TRBD1	TRBV10-3	NA	TRBJ2-7
TGTGCCTTGATCTTAGGGACAGGGTCCTCTGGGGCCAACGTCCTGACTTTC	CALILGTGSSGANVLTF	TRBD1	TRBV30	NA	TRBJ2-6
TGTGCCAGCAGTTACACCGACATGAACACTGAAGCTTTCTTT	CASSYTDMNTEAFF	NA	TRBV6-6	NA	TRBJ1-1
TGTGCCAGCAGTGAAACGGGGAATCAGCCCCAGCATTTT	CASSETGNQPQHF	NA	TRBV2	NA	TRBJ1-5
TGCGCCAGCAGCCAAGAATATGGGGCCTTGGGTTCACCCCTCCACTTT	CASSQEYGALGSPLHF	NA	TRBV4-1	few	TRBJ1-6
TGCGCCAGCAGCCGTGGGCCGGGACAGGGGATCTATGGCTACACCTTC	CASSRGPGQGIYGYTF	TRBD1	TRBV5-1	NA	TRBJ1-2
TGTGCCAGCTCACCACGAGGGGATCCGAACACTGAAGCTTTCTTT	CASSPRGDPNTEAFF	NA	TRBV18	NA	TRBJ1-1
TGTGCCAGCAGCTTCTGGTCAGATGAAGCTTTCTTT	CASSFWSDEAFF	NA	TRBV5-6	NA	TRBJ1-1
TGTGCCAGCAAGACGGACCTGTACCAAGAGACCCAGTACTTC	CASKTDLYQETQYF	NA	TRBV5-5	NA	TRBJ2-5
TGTGCCAGCAGTTCCGACGGATACTATGGCTACACCTTC	CASSSDGYYGYTF	NA	TRBV5-4	NA	TRBJ1-2
TGTGCCACCAGCAGGGAGGGCGGGGGTAGCACAGATACGCAGTATTTT	CATSREGGGSTDTQYF	TRBD2	TRBV15	NA	TRBJ2-3
TGTGCCAGCTCCCGCCGTGGGGACAGGGGCGGCTACACCTTC	CASSRRGDRGGYTF	TRBD1	TRBV18	NA	TRBJ1-2
TGCAGCGTTGAGGGGACGGCTAGCGGGAACTACGAGCAGTACTTC	CSVEGTASGNYEQYF	TRBD2	TRBV29-1	NA	TRBJ2-7
TGTGCCAGCGGAGGTGGGGTTAGCTATGGCTACACCTTC	CASGGGVSYGYTF	NA	TRBV27	few	TRBJ1-2
TGTGCCAGCAGCCAAGATTCTAGCAGCCGATACAATCAGCCCCAGCATTTT	CASSQDSSSRYNQPQHF	NA	TRBV4-2	NA	TRBJ1-5
TGTGCCAGCAGTCTTAGCGGGAGGGACTACGAGCAGTACTTC	CASSLSGRDYEQYF	TRBD2	TRBV5-4	NA	TRBJ2-7
TGTGCCAGCGGTAGAACAGGGGGGACCACCGGGGAGCTGTTTTTT	CASGRTGGTTGELFF	TRBD1	TRBV6-5	NA	TRBJ2-2
TGTGCCAGCAGCCGGGGACTAGCGTTCTCCTACGAGCAGTACTTC	CASSRGLAFSYEQYF	TRBD2	TRBV5-6	NA	TRBJ2-7
TGTGCCAGCTCACCTCAAACGGTCGGGAGAAACACCATATATTTT	CASSPQTVGRNTIYF	NA	TRBV18	NA	TRBJ1-3
TGTGCCAGCAAGGGGGGAGGCACAGATACGCAGTATTTT	CASKGGGTDTQYF	NA	TRBV2	few	TRBJ2-3